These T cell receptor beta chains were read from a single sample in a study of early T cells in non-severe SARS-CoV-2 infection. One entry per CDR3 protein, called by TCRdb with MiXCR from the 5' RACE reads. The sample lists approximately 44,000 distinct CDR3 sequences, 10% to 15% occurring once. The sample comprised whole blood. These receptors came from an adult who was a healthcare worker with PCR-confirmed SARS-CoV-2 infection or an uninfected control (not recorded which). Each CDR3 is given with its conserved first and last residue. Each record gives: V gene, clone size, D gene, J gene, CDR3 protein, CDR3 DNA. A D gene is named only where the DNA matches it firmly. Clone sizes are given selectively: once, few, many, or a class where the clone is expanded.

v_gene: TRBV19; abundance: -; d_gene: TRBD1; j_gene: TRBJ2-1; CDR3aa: CASSTSGTGYNEQFF; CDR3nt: TGTGCCAGTAGTACCTCCGGGACAGGATACAATGAGCAGTTCTTC
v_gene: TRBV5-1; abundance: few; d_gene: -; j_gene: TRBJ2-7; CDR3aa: CASSFGGTGAFSEQYF; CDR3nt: TGCGCCAGCAGCTTCGGGGGCACAGGGGCTTTTTCGGAGCAGTACTTC
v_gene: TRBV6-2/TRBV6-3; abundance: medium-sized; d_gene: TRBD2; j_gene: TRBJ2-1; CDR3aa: CASSLREVNEQFF; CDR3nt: TGTGCCAGCAGTTTGCGGGAGGTAAATGAGCAGTTCTTC
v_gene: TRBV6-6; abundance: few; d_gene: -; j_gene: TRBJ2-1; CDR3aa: CASSYSIEGFGQFF; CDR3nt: TGTGCCAGCAGTTACTCGATAGAGGGTTTTGGGCAGTTCTTC
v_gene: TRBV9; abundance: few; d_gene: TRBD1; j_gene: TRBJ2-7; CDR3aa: CASSVGGQGNGKREQYF; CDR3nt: TGTGCCAGCAGCGTAGGAGGACAGGGAAACGGGAAGAGGGAGCAGTACTTC
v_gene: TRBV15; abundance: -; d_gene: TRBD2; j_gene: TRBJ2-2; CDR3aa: CATSRVSGSTTGELFF; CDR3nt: TGTGCCACCAGCAGAGTTAGCGGGAGTACAACCGGGGAGCTGTTTTTT
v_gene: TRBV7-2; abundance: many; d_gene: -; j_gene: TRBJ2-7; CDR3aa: CASSLIPVVQYF; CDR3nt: TGTGCCAGCAGCTTAATTCCGGTCGTGCAGTACTTC
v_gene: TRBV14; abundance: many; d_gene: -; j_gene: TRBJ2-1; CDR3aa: CASSHEGLYNEQFF; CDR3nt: TGTGCCAGCAGCCACGAAGGACTTTACAATGAGCAGTTCTTC
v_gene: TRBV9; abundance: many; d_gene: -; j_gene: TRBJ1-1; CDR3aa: CASSAHLGEGGTEAFF; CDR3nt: TGTGCCAGCAGCGCGCACCTTGGGGAGGGAGGCACTGAAGCTTTCTTT
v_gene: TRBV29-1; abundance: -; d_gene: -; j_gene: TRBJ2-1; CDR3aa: CSVITTSTTNEQFF; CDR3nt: TGCAGCGTAATTACGACTAGTACGACCAATGAGCAGTTCTTC
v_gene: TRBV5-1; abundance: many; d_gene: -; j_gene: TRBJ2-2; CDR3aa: CASSPRYNTGELFF; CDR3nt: TGCGCCAGCAGCCCGCGGTACAACACCGGGGAGCTGTTTTTT
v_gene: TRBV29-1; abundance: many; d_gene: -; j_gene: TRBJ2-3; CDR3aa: CSVEGATDTQYF; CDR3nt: TGCAGCGTTGAGGGGGCCACAGATACGCAGTATTTT
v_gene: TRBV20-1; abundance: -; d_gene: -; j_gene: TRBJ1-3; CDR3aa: CSARAYVGNTIYF; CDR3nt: TGCAGTGCTAGAGCCTACGTAGGAAACACCATATATTTT
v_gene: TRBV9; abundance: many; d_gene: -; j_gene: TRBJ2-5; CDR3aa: CASSVGEKGQETQYF; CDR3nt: TGTGCCAGCAGCGTAGGGGAGAAGGGGCAAGAGACCCAGTACTTC
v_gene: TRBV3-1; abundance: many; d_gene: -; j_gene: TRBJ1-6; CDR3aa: CASSQDLGTLNSPLHF; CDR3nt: TGTGCCAGCAGCCAAGATCTTGGGACGCTTAATTCACCCCTCCACTTT
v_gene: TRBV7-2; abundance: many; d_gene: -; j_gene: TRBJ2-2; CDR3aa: CASSLGGSKLGGELFF; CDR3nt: TGTGCCAGCAGCTTAGGGGGGAGTAAACTTGGAGGGGAGCTGTTTTTT
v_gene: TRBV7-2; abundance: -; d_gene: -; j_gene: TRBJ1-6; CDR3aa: CASSPRGEPLHF; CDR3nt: TGTGCCAGCAGCCCCCGAGGGGAACCCCTCCACTTT
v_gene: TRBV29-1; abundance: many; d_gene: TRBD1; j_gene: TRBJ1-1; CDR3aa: CSAGQEGTEAFF; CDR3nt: TGCAGCGCGGGACAGGAAGGGACTGAAGCTTTCTTT
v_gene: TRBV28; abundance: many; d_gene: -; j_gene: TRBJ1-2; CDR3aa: CASRGTGADGYTF; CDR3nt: TGTGCCAGCAGGGGGACGGGGGCCGATGGCTACACCTTC
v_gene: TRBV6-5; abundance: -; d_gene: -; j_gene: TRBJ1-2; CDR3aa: CASRTTDLYGYTF; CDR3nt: TGTGCCAGCAGAACCACAGATCTCTATGGCTACACCTTC
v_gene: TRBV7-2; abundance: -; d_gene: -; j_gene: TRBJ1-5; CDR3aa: CASSPNNVAASPQHF; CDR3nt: TGTGCCAGCAGTCCGAATAATGTCGCGGCTTCGCCCCAGCATTTT
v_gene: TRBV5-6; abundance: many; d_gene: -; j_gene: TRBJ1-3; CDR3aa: CASSFGHTIYF; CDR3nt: TGTGCCAGCAGCTTCGGTCACACCATATATTTT
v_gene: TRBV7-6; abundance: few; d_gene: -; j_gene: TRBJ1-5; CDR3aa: CASSLGPVNQPQHF; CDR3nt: TGTGCCAGCAGCTTAGGCCCTGTCAATCAGCCCCAGCATTTT
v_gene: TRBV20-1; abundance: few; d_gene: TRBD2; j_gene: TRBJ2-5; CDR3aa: CSARAGSGGAPETQYF; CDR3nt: TGCAGTGCTAGAGCGGGTAGCGGGGGGGCCCCAGAGACCCAGTACTTC
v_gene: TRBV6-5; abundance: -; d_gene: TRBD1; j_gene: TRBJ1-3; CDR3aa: CASSLTGVGNTIYF; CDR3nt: TGTGCCAGCAGTTTGACAGGGGTCGGAAACACCATATATTTT
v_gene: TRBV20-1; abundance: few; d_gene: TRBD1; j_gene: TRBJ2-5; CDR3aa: CSARRTGVQYF; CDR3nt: TGCAGTGCTAGACGTACAGGGGTTCAGTACTTC
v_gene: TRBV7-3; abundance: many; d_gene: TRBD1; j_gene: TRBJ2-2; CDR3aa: CASSSSGGYTGELFF; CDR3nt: TGTGCCAGCAGCTCCTCAGGGGGCTACACCGGGGAGCTGTTTTTT
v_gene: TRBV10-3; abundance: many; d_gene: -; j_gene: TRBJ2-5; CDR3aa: CAISGGPGETQYF; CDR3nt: TGTGCCATCAGCGGGGGGCCAGGGGAGACCCAGTACTTC
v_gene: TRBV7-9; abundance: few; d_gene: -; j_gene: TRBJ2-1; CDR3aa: CASSIEAGLGNEQFF; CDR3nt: TGTGCCAGCAGCATAGAGGCAGGCTTAGGCAATGAGCAGTTCTTC
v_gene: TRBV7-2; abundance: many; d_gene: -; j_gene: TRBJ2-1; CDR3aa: CASSLGTPYSSYNEQFF; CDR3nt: TGTGCCAGCAGCTTGGGGACTCCCTATAGCTCCTACAATGAGCAGTTCTTC
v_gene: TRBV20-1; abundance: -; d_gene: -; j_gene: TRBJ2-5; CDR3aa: CSANEGGEKIVYF; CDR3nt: TGCAGTGCTAACGAGGGAGGAGAGAAGATCGTGTACTTC
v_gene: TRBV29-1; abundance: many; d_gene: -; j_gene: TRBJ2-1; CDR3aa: CSVGDFHEQFF; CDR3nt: TGCAGCGTTGGAGATTTCCATGAGCAGTTCTTC
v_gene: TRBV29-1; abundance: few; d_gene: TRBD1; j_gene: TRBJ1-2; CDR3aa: CSVEDRTYGYTF; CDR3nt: TGCAGCGTTGAGGACAGGACCTATGGCTACACCTTC
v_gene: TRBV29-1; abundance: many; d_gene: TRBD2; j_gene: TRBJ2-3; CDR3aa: CSGAPGLAGVAQYF; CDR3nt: TGCAGCGGGGCGCCGGGACTAGCGGGAGTGGCGCAGTATTTT
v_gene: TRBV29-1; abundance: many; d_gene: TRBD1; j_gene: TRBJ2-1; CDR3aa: CSASRDRGFEQFF; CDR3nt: TGCAGCGCAAGCCGGGACAGGGGCTTTGAGCAGTTCTTC
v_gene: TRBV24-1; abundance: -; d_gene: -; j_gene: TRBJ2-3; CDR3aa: CATRPSGSRDTDTQYF; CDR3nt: TGTGCCACCAGACCATCCGGATCGAGAGACACAGATACGCAGTATTTT
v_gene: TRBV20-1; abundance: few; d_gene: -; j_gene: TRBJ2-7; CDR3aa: CSASDGGKPYEQYF; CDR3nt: TGCAGTGCGTCAGACGGGGGAAAACCCTACGAGCAGTACTTC
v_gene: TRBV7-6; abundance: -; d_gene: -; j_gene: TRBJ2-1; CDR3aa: CASSFILDDEQFF; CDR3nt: TGTGCCAGCAGCTTTATACTAGACGATGAGCAGTTCTTC
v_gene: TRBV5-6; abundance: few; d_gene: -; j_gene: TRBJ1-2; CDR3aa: CASSLGLTNGYTF; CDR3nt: TGTGCCAGCAGCTTGGGGCTGACTAATGGCTACACCTTC
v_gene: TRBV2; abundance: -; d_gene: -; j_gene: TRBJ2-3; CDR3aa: CASRPRERGGTDTQYF; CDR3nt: TGTGCCAGCAGGCCCCGAGAACGGGGAGGCACAGATACGCAGTATTTT
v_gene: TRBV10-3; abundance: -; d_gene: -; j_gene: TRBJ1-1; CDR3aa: CAIRGGLNTEAFF; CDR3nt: TGTGCCATCAGGGGGGGGCTGAACACTGAAGCTTTCTTT
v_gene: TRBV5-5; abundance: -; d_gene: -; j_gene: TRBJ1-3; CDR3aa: CASSSTLIRTGFGNTIYF; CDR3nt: TGTGCCAGCAGCTCCACGCTTATACGAACAGGGTTTGGAAACACCATATATTTT
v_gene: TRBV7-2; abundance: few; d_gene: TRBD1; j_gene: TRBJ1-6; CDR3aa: CASSYQGALGSPLHF; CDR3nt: TGTGCCAGCAGCTACCAGGGGGCGCTTGGTTCACCCCTCCACTTT
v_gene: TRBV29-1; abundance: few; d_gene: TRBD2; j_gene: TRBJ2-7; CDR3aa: CSVLTSGEQYF; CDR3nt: TGCAGCGTCCTGACTAGCGGGGAGCAGTACTTC
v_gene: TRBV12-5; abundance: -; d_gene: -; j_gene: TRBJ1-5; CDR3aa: CASGLANQPQHF; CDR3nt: TGTGCTAGTGGACTTGCCAATCAGCCCCAGCATTTT
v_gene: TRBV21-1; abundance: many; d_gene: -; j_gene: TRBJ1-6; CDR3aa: CASSKGGGPADNNSPLHF; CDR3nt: TGTGCCAGCAGCAAGGGAGGCGGTCCCGCCGATAATAATTCACCCCTCCACTTT
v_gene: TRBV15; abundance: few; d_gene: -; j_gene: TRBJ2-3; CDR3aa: CATSSRASEEDTQYF; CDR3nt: TGTGCCACCAGCAGCCGTGCTTCTGAAGAAGATACGCAGTATTTT
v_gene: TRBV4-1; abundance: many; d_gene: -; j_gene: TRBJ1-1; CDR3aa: CASSQRVNTEAFF; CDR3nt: TGCGCCAGCAGCCAAAGGGTGAACACTGAAGCTTTCTTT
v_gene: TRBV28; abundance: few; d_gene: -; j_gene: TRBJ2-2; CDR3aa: CAGFLRRESGELFF; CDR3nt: TGTGCCGGCTTCCTCCGAAGGGAAAGCGGGGAGCTGTTTTTT
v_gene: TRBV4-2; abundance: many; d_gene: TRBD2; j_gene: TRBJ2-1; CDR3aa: CASRGTSGALSSYNEQFF; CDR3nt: TGTGCCAGCAGGGGGACTAGCGGGGCCCTAAGCTCCTACAATGAGCAGTTCTTC
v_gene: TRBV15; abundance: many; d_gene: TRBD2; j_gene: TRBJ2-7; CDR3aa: CATSRGLGTSGPYEQYF; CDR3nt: TGTGCCACCAGCAGAGGCCTCGGGACTAGCGGCCCCTACGAGCAGTACTTC
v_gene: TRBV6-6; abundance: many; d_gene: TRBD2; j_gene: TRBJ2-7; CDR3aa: CASSPLGLGGSSYEQYF; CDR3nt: TGTGCCAGCAGTCCCCTCGGCCTTGGCGGGAGCTCCTACGAGCAGTACTTC
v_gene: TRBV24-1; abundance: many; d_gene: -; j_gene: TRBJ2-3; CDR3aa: CATSAGEGAGTDTQYF; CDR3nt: TGTGCCACCAGTGCAGGGGAGGGGGCCGGCACAGATACGCAGTATTTT